There are many counts of the clone carrying this T cell receptor beta chain. Amplification targeted TCR beta CDR3 regions from RNA transcripts. HTBI primers were used for first-round RT-PCR of the TCR CDR3. MiXCR was run by TCRdb on the multiplex PCR reads, yielding one entry per CDR3 protein. The data contain around 500,000 distinct CDR3 sequences, around 15% of them singletons. This sample was taken from a study of T cells in Graves' hyperthyroidism and ophthalmopathy. Sequenced material: blood. The receptor was derived from a woman aged 40 to 50 with Graves' hyperthyroidism.

The CDR3 sequence is CASSLYTLSEQFF. The CDR3, as DNA: TGTGCCAGCAGCTTATACACCTTAAGTGAGCAGTTCTTC. The chain employs TRBV7-2 and TRBJ2-1; D unclear. CDR1 is SGHTA and CDR2 is FQGNSA in the germline V gene. The germline V and J ends were trimmed by 2 bases and 9 bases, with 11 bases remaining between them. CDR3 size: 13 residues. Full variable domain (rest looked up from reference TRBV7-2 and TRBJ2-1): GAGVSQSPSNKVTEKGKDVELRCDPISGHTALYWYRQSLGQGLEFLIYFQGNSAPDKSGLPSDRFSAERTGGSVSTLTIQRTQQEDSAVYLCASSLYTLSEQFFGPGTRLTVL.